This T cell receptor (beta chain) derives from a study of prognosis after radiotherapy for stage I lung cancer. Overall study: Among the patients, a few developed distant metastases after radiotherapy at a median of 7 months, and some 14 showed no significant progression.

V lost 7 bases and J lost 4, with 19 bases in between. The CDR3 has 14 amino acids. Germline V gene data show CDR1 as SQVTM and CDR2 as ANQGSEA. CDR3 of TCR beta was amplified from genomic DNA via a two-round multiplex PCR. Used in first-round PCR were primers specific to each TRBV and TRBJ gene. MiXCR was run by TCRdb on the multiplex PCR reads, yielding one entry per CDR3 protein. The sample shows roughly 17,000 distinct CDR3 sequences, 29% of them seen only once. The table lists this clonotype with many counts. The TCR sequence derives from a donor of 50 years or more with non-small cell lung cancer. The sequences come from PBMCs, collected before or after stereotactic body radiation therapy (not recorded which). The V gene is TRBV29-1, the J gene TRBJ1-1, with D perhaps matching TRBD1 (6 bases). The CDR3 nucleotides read TGCAGCGCCCAAGCGGGGGCGGGGGGCACTGAAGCTTTCTTT. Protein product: CSAQAGAGGTEAFF. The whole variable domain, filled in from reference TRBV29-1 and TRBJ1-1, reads SAVISQKPSRDICQRGTSLTIQCQVDSQVTMMFWYRQQPGQSLTLIATANQGSEATYESGFVIDKFPISRPNLTFSTLTVSNMSPEDSSIYLCSAQAGAGGTEAFFGQGTRLTVV.